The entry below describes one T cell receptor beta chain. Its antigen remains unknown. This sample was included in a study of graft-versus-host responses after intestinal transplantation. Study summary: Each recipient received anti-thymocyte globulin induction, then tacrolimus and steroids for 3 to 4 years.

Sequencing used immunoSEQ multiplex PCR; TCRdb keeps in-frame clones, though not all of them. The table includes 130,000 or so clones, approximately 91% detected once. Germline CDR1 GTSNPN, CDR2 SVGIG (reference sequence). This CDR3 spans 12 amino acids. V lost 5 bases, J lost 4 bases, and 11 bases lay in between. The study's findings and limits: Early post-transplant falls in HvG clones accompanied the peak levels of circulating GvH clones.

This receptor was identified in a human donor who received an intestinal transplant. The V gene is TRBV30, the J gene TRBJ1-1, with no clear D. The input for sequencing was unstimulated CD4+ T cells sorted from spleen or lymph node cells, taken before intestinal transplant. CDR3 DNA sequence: TGTGCCTGGGGGCAGTTGGGCACTGAAGCTTTCTTT. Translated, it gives CAWGQLGTEAFF.